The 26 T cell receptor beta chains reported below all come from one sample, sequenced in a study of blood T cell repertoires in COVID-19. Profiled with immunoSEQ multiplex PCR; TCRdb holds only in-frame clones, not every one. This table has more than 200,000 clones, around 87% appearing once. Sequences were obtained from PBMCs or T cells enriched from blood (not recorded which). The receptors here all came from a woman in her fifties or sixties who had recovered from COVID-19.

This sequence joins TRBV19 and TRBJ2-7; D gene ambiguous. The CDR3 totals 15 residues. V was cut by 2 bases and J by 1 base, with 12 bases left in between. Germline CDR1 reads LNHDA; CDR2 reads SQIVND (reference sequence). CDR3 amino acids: CASSISTRGSYEQYF. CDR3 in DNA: TGTGCCAGTAGTATATCCACGAGAGGTTCCTACGAGCAGTACTTC.

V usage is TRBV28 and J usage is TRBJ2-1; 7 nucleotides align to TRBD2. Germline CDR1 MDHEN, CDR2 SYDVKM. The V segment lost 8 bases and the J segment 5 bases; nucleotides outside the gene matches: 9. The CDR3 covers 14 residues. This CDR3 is CASSGLPSNNEQFF. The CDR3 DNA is TGTGCCAGCTCGGGACTACCAAGTAACAATGAGCAGTTCTTC.

The chain's CDR3 is CASSHRKRTSSRPAEAFF. The CDR3 DNA follows: TGTGCCAGCAGCCACCGAAAACGGACATCGAGCCGACCCGCTGAAGCTTTCTTT. The genes are TRBV14 and TRBJ1-1, with a tentative D call TRBD1 (5 bases). The CDR3 is 18 residues long. The germline gives CDR1 SGHDN, CDR2 FVKESK. Trimming cost V 3 bases and J 6 bases, with 26 bases left between them.

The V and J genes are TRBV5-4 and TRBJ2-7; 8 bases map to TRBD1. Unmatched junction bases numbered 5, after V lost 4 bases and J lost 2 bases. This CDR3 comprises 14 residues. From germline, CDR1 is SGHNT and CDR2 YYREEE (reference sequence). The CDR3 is CASSRDRWAYEQYF. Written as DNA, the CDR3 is TGTGCCAGCAGCCGGGACAGGTGGGCCTACGAGCAGTACTTC. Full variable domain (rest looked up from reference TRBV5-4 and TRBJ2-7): ETGVTQSPTHLIKTRGQQVTLRCSSQSGHNTVSWYQQALGQGPQFIFQYYREEENGRGNFPPRFSGLQFPNYSSELNVNALELDDSALYLCASSRDRWAYEQYFGPGTRLTVT.

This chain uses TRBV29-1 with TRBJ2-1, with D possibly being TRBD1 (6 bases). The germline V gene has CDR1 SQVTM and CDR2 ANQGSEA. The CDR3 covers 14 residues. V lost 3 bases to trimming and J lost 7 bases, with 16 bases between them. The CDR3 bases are TGCAGCGTTGAGTTCAGCCAGGGGCGGAATGAGCAGTTCTTC. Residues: CSVEFSQGRNEQFF.

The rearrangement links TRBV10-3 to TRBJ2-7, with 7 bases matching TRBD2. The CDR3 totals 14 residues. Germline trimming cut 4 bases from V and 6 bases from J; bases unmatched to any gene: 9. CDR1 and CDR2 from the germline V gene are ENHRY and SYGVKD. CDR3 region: CAISVLAGVSEQYF. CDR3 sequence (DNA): TGTGCCATCAGTGTACTGGCGGGAGTCTCCGAGCAGTACTTC.

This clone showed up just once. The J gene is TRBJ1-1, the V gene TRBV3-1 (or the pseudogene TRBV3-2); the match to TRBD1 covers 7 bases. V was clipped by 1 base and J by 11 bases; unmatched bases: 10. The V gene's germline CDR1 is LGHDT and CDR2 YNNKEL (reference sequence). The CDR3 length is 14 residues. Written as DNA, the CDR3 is TGTGCCAGCAGCCAAGCTTCAGGGGGAGCCCTCGCTTTCTTT. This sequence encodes CASSQASGGALAFF.

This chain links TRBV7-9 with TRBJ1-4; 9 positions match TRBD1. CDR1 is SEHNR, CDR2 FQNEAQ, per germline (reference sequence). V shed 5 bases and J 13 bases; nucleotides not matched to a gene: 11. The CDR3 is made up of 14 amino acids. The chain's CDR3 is CASSLRDREGALFF. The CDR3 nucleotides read TGTGCCAGCAGCCTCCGGGACAGGGAGGGAGCACTGTTTTTT.

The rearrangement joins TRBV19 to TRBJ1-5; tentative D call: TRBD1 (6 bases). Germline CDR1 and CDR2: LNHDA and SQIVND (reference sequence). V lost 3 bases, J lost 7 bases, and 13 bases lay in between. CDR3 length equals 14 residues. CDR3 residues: CASSIDRLVQPQHF. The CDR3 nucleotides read TGTGCCAGTAGTATTGACAGGCTCGTGCAGCCCCAGCATTTT.

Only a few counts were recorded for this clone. The chain's CDR3 is CASSIDRDNEQFF. The CDR3 region has the DNA TGTGCCAGTAGTATAGATCGGGACAATGAGCAGTTCTTC. V gene TRBV19 combines with J gene TRBJ2-1; D unresolved. Trimming removed 0 bases from V and 5 bases from J, with 5 bases in between. The CDR3 consists of 13 residues. Germline lookup yields CDR1 LNHDA and CDR2 SQIVND (reference sequence).

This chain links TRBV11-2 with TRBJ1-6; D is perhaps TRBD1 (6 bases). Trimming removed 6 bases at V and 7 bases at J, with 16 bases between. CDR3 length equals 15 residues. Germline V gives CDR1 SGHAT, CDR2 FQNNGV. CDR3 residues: CASRPPGQGNSPLHF. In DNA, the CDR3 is TGTGCCAGCAGGCCTCCGGGGCAGGGGAATTCACCCCTCCACTTT.

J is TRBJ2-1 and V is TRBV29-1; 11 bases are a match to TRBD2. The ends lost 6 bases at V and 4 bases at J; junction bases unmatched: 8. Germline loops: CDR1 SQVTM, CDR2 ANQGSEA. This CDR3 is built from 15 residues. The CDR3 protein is CSVEIGTSGYNEQFF. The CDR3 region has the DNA TGCAGCGTCGAGATCGGGACTAGCGGATACAATGAGCAGTTCTTC.

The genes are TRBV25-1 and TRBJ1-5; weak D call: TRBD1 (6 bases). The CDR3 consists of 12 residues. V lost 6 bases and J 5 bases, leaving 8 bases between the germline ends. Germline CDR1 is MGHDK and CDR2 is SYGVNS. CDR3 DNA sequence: TGTGCCAGCAGAGGGGGTGATCAGCCCCAGCATTTT. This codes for CASRGGDQPQHF. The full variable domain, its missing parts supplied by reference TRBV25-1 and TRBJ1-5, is EADIYQTPRYLVIGTGKKITLECSQTMGHDKMYWYQQDPGMELHLIHYSYGVNSTEKGDLSSESTVSRIRTEHFPLTLESARPSHTSQYLCASRGGDQPQHFGDGTRLSIL.

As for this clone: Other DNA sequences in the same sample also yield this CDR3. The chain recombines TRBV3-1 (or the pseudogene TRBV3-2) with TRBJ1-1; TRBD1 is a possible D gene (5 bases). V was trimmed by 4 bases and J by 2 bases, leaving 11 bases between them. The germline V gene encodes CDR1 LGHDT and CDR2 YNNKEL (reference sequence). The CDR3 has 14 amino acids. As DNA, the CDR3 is TGTGCCAGCAGCCCACGGCAGGGTAACACTGAAGCTTTCTTT. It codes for CASSPRQGNTEAFF.

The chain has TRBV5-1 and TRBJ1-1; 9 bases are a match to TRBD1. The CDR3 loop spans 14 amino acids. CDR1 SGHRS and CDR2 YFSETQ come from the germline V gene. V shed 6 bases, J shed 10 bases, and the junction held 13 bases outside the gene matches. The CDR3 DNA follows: TGCGCCAGCACCATAGATCAAATGGACAGGGGAGCTTTCTTT. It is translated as CASTIDQMDRGAFF.

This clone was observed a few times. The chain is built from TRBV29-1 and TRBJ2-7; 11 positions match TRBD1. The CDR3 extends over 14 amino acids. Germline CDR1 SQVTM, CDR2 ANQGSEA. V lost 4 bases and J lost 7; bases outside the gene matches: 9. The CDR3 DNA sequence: TGCAGCGTTGTCGGGACAGGGGGTTTTGGGGAGCAGTACTTC. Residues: CSVVGTGGFGEQYF.

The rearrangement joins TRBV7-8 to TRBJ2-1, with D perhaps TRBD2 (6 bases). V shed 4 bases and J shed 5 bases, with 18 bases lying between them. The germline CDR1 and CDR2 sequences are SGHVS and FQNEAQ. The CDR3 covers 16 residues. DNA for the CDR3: TGTGCCAGCAGCTCCCTGGTAGCGGTTAATGACAATGAGCAGTTCTTC. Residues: CASSSLVAVNDNEQFF.

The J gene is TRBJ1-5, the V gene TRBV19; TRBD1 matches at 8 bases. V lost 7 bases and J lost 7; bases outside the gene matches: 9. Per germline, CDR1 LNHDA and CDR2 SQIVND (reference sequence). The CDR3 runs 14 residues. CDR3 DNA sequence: TGTGCCAGTATTCAACAGGGGGAAGGGCAGCCCCAGCATTTT. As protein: CASIQQGEGQPQHF. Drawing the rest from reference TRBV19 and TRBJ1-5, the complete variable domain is DGGITQSPKYLFRKEGQNVTLSCEQNLNHDAMYWYRQDPGQGLRLIYYSQIVNDFQKGDIAEGYSVSREKKESFPLTVTSAQKNPTAFYLCASIQQGEGQPQHFGDGTRLSIL.

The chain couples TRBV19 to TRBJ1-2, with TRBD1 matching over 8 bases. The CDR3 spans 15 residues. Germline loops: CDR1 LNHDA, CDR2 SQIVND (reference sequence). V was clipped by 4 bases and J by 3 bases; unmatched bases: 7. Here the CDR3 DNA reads TGTGCCAGTAGTAGTGGGACAGGTTCTTACTATGGCTACACCTTC. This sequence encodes CASSSGTGSYYGYTF.

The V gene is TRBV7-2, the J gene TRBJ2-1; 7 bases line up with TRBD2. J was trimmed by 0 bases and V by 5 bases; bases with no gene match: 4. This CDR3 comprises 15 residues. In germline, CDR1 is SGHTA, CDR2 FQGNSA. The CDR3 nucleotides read TGTGCCAGCAGCGGAAGGGACTACTCCTACAATGAGCAGTTCTTC. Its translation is CASSGRDYSYNEQFF.

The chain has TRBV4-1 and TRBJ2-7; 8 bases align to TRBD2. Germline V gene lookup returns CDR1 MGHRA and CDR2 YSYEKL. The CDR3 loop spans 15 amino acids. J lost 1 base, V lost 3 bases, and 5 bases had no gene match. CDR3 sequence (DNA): TGCGCCAGCAGCCAGATAGCGGGGCTGTCCTACGAGCAGTACTTC. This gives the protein CASSQIAGLSYEQYF.

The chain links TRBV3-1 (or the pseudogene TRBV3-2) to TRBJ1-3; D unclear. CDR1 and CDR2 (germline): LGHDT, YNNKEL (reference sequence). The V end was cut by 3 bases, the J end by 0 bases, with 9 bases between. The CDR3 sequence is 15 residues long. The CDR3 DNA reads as TGTGCCAGCAGCCACTTACAATACTCTGGAAACACCATATATTTT. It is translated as CASSHLQYSGNTIYF.

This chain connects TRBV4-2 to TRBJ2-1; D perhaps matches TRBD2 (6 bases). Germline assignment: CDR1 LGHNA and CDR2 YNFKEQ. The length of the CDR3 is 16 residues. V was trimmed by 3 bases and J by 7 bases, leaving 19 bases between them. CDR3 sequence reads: CASSQQSPGVLNEQFF. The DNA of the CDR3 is TGTGCCAGCAGCCAGCAATCACCGGGAGTTTTGAATGAGCAGTTCTTC.

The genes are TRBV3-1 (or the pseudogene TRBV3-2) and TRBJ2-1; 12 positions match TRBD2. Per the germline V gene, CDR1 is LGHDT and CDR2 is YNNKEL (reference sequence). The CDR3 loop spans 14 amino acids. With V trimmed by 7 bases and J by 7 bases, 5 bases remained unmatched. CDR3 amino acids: CASTLAGGYNEQFF. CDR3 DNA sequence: TGTGCCAGCACTCTAGCGGGAGGGTATAATGAGCAGTTCTTC.

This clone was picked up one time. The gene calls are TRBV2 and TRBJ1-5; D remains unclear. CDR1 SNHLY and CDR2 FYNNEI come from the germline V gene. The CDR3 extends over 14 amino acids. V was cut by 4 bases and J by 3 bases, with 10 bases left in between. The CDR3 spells CASSGFLVNQPQHF. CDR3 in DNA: TGTGCCAGCAGTGGTTTTCTTGTCAATCAGCCCCAGCATTTT.

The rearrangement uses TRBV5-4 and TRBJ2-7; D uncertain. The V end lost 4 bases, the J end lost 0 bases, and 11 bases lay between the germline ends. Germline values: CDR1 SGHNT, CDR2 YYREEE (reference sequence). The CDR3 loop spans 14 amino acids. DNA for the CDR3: TGTGCCAGCAGCCCTTTGAGAGGCTCCTACGAGCAGTACTTC. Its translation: CASSPLRGSYEQYF.